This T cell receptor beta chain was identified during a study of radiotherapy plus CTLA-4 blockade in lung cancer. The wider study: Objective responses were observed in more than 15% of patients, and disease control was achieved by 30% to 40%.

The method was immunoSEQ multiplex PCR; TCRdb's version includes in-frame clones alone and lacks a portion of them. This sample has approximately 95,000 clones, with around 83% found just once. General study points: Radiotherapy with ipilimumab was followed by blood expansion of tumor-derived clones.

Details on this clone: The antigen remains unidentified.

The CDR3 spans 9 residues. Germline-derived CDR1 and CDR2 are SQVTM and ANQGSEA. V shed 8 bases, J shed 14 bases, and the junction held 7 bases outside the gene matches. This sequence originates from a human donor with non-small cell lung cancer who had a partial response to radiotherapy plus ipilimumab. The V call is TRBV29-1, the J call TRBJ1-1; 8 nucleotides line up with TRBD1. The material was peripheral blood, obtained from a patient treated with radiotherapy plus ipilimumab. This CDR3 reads CSTDRGGFF. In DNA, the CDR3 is TGCAGCACAGACAGGGGAGGCTTCTTT.